These T cell receptor beta chains were read from a single sample in a study of cytomegalovirus exposure and HLA in healthy donors. Measured with immunoSEQ multiplex PCR; TCRdb has only the in-frame clones, and not every one. This repertoire shows about 65,000 clones, about 91% found once; its top ten account for 1% to 1.5%. Input material: PBMCs. The receptors shown here come from a woman aged 18-29 years in good health and CMV-seronegative. The CDR3 runs from the conserved cysteine through the conserved F or W. Fields, in order: V gene, J gene, CDR3 protein.

TRBV28,TRBJ1-4,CASSPPGDNEKLFF
TRBV11-2,TRBJ1-1,CASSLEREARTEAFF
TRBV6-6,TRBJ1-1,CASRPGGNTEAFF
TRBV2,TRBJ1-2,CASSSRGSGYTF
TRBV9,TRBJ2-2,CASSDPAREARSGELFF
TRBV5-6,TRBJ2-1,CASSGGAASGPYNEQFF
TRBV5-6,TRBJ2-1,CATTAGALGLEQFF
TRBV2,TRBJ1-2,CATGGTDAYGYTF
TRBV15,TRBJ2-1,CATSREAGGYNEQFF
TRBV4-2,TRBJ2-7,CASSQRGRGQAESEQYF
TRBV28,TRBJ1-5,CASSLDSNQPQHF
TRBV28,TRBJ1-4,CASSLSRGREKLFF
TRBV19,TRBJ2-7,CASSSRDSFSYEQYF
TRBV2,TRBJ2-3,CASSIPPGGEVYDTQYF
TRBV28,TRBJ2-1,CASSGTGRGQFF
TRBV15,TRBJ1-2,CATSRHLVRGAANYGYTF
TRBV28,TRBJ1-2,CASSFHAQATGAANYGYTF
TRBV5-1,TRBJ2-2,CASRPASGAGELFF